The entry that follows covers one T cell receptor beta chain sequence. Its antigen remains unknown. This entry belongs to a study of cytomegalovirus exposure and HLA in healthy donors. Overall study findings and caveats: Rarity held for most TCR sequences, but there were some public TCRs that occurred in many donors.

Healthy people donating bone marrow made up the donors. Donors showed nominal health when sampled, although they likely had unrecorded immune exposures. The study ran its PCR with 60 Vbeta and 13 Jbeta primers. Sequencing was performed with immunoSEQ multiplex PCR; in TCRdb, only in-frame clones are kept and a portion is missing. The repertoire holds a few hundred thousand clones, with roughly two thirds as singletons. This sequence originates from a female donor in good health and CMV-seronegative. What was sequenced was PBMCs.

CDR3 sequence reads: CASRERMKGNEQFF. The DNA of the CDR3 is TGTGCCAGCAGAGAGCGAATGAAAGGCAATGAGCAGTTCTTC. The J gene is TRBJ2-1, the V gene TRBV2; D is ambiguous. CDR1 SNHLY and CDR2 FYNNEI come from the germline V gene. The CDR3 totals 14 residues. V lost 6 bases, J lost 6 bases, and 15 bases lay in between.